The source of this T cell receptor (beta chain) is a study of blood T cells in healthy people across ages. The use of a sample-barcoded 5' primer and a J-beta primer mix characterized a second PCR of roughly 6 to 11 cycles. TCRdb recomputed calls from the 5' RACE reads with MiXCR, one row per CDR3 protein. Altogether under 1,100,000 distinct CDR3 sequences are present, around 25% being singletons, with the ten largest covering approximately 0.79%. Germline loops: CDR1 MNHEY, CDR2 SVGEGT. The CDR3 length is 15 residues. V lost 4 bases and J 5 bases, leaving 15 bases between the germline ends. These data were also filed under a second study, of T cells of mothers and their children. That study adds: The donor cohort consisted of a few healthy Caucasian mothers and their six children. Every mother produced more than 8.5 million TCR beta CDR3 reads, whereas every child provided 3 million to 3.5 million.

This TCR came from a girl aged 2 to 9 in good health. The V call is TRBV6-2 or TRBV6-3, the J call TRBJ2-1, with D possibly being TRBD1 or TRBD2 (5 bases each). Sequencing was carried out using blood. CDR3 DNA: TGTGCCAGCAGTTCCCAAATGGGGGTGGACAATGAGCAGTTCTTC. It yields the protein CASSSQMGVDNEQFF.